Sequencing of this TCR beta chain was carried out in a study of blood T cell repertoires in COVID-19 (dated by TCRdb to about 2020). Study-level background: Collaborator samples came from the United States, Italy and Spain and covered acute and convalescent phases of COVID-19. Where available, HLA class I and class II types were obtained from metadata supplied by the sample provider rather than from assay-based typing. The repertoires were released in a freely available public database intended as a resource for research on the immune response to SARS-CoV-2. The samples were drawn from two sources: the first 160 participants of the ongoing ImmuneRACE study, and 1,200 or so subjects contributed by 6 global collaborators. The material from the prospective study consisted of cDNA or gDNA derived from T cells, B-cell-depleted T cells, or PBMCs. The dataset comprised deeply sampled blood TCRbeta repertoires from subjects exposed to, actively infected with, or recovered from COVID-19. Nearly every sample came with metadata listing a de-identified subject ID, COVID-19 status, age in years and sex.

Notes on this clone: Its antigen specificity is not known. No quality values exist for individual bases; no much larger clone is one base distant.

The collaborating institutions used their own protocols to collect whole blood in K2EDTA tubes. For TCRbeta analysis, collaborators shipped samples as frozen whole blood, isolated PBMCs, or DNA extracted from either of those sample types. TCRbeta CDR3 regions were amplified from genomic DNA by means of the immunoSEQ Assay, a bias-controlled multiplex PCR. Regarding the original processing steps: The number of nucleated cells in each sample was estimated by amplification of reference gene primers within the assay. To quantify the absolute abundance of each unique TCRbeta CDR3 rearrangement, sequence reads were collapsed and filtered. For each sample, productive Simpson clonality was calculated as the square root of Simpson's diversity index over productive rearrangements. TCRdb holds this immuneACCESS table with in-frame rearrangements only. Some clones are missing; in checked studies, unresolved V genes explain under half, and the rest has no known cause. The DNA gave D and trimming, while V, J and clone size come from that table. The sample profile shows around 300,000 clones; 70% to 90% of them were found once. The ten largest clonotypes hold around 3% of the sample.

The research as a whole found: How much clinical and demographic metadata was included differed by source and by participant, and the metadata was provided uncurated.

Looking up the germline V gene (reference sequence) yields CDR1 GTSNPN and CDR2 SVGIG. The CDR3 runs 16 amino acids, cysteine and phenylalanine included. The only DNA kept is the CDR3, 48 bases in frame from the first base. V loses 0 bases, J loses 0 bases, and the germline ends lie 12 bases apart. Sequencing was done on a sample of peripheral blood. This TCR came from a woman in her twenties or thirties with active or convalescent COVID-19. The V and J segments used are TRBV30 and TRBJ1-3, with the D gene call left open. The DNA reads TGTGCCTGGAGTGTAGGCAAACACAGCTCTGGAAACACCATATATTTT. It translates as CAWSVGKHSSGNTIYF.